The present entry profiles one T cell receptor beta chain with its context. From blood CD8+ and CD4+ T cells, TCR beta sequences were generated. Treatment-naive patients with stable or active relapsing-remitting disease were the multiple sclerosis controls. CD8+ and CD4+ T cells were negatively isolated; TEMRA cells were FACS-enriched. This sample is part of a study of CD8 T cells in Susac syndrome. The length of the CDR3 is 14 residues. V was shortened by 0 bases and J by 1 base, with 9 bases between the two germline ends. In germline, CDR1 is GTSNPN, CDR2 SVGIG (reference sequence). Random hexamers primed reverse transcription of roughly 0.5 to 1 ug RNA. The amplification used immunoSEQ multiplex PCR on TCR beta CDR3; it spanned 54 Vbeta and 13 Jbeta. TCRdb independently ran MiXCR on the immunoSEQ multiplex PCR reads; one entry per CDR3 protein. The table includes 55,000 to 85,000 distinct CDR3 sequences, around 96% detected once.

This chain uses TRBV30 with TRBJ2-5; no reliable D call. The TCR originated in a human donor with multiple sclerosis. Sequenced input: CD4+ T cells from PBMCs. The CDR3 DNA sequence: TGTGCCTGGAGTGTACCCGGCTCCCAAGAGACCCAGTACTTC. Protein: CAWSVPGSQETQYF.